This TCR beta chain appears in the sequencing data of a study of early T cells in non-severe SARS-CoV-2 infection. Study summary: From unsorted whole blood, bulk RNA was sequenced, and the chains remained unpaired.

As part of library construction, unique molecular identifiers were attached to individual cDNA molecules. TCRdb fed the 5' RACE reads into MiXCR, producing one record per CDR3 protein. The sample records approximately 89,000 distinct CDR3 sequences, over 11% being singletons. With 5 bases clipped from V and 4 bases from J, the junction kept 0 bases outside the gene matches. The length of the CDR3 is 12 residues. Looked up from germline, CDR1 is SGHNT and CDR2 is YENEEA. Study-wide results and limits: Using VDJdb, the matching emphasized anti-spike CD8 responses while missing private and CD4 specificities.

As for this clonotype: The antigen is not known.

The chain carries TRBV11-3 and TRBJ2-7; 9 nucleotides line up with TRBD1. This TCR derives from an adult who was a healthcare worker with PCR-confirmed SARS-CoV-2 infection or an uninfected control (not recorded which). Sequences were obtained from whole blood. CDR3 sequence reads: CASSGQGYEQYF. CDR3 nucleotide sequence: TGTGCCAGCAGCGGACAGGGGTACGAGCAGTACTTC. Complete variable domain (other parts from reference TRBV11-3 and TRBJ2-7): EAGVVQSPRYKIIEKKQPVAFWCNPISGHNTLYWYLQNLGQGPELLIRYENEEAVDDSQLPKDRFSAERLKGVDSTLKIQPAELGDSAVYLCASSGQGYEQYFGPGTRLTVT.